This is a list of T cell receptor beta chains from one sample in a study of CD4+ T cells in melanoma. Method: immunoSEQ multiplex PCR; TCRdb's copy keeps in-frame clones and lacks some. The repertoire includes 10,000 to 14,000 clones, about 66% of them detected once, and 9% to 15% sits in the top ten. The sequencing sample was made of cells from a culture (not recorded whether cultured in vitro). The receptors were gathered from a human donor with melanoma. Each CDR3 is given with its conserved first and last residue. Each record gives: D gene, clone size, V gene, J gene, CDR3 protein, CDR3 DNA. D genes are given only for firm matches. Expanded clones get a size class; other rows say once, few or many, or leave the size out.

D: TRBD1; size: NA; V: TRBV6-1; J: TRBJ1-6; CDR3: CASSPGTGHNSPLHF; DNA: TGTGCCAGCAGCCCCGGGACAGGGCATAATTCACCCCTCCACTTT
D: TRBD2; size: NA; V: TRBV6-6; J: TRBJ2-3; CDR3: CASSYRGGASDTQYF; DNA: TGTGCCAGCAGTTACCGCGGGGGGGCTTCAGATACGCAGTATTTT
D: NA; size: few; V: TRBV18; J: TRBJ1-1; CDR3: CASSSVRMTEAFF; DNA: TGTGCCAGCTCAAGCGTCAGGATGACGGAAGCTTTCTTT
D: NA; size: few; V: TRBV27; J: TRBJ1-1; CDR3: CASSPAGRVTEAFF; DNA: TGTGCCAGCAGTCCAGCCGGTCGGGTCACTGAAGCTTTCTTT
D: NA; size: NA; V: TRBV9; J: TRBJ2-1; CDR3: CASSGGPGAGNEQFF; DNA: TGTGCCAGCAGCGGCGGCCCGGGGGCGGGCAATGAGCAGTTCTTC
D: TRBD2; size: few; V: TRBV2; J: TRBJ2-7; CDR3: CASRVGTSVIHEQYF; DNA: TGTGCCAGCAGAGTTGGGACTAGCGTTATCCACGAGCAGTACTTC
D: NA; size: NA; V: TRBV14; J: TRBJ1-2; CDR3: CASSQVWGDGYTF; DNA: TGTGCCAGCAGCCAAGTGTGGGGAGATGGCTACACCTTC
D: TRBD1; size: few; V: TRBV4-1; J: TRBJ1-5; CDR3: CASSQEVASSTGRNQPQHF; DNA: TGCGCCAGCAGCCAAGAAGTGGCTTCGTCGACAGGGAGAAATCAGCCCCAGCATTTT
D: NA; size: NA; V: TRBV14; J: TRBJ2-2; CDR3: CASSPISLPRPRELFF; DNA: TGTGCCAGCAGCCCTATCTCACTCCCCCGGCCCCGGGAGCTGTTTTTT
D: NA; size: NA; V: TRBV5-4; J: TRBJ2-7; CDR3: CASHSLAGGREQYF; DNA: TGTGCCAGCCATTCGTTGGCTGGGGGGCGCGAGCAGTACTTC
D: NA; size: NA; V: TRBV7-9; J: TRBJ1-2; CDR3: CASSSGSTVGYTF; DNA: TGTGCCAGCAGCTCTGGGTCGACGGTTGGCTACACCTTC
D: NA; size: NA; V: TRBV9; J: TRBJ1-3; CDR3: CASSVDWRPGNTIYF; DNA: TGTGCCAGCAGCGTAGATTGGCGGCCTGGAAACACCATATATTTT
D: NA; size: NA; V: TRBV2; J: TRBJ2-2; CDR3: CASTLPDGELFF; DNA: TGTGCCAGCACTCTGCCGGACGGGGAGCTGTTTTTT
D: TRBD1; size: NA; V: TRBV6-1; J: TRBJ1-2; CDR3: CASGRQGNYGYTF; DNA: TGTGCCAGCGGGAGACAGGGAAACTATGGCTACACCTTC
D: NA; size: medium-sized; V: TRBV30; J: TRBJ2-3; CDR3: CASQPSGTSTDTQYF; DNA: TGTGCCTCCCAACCATCCGGGACATCCACAGATACGCAGTATTTT
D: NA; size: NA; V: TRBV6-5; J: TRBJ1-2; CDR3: CASSFNLNYGYTF; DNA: TGTGCCAGCAGTTTTAACCTAAACTATGGCTACACCTTC
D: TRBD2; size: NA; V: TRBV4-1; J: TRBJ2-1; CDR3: CASSQPGTSKRHEQFF; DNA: TGCGCCAGCAGCCAACCTGGGACTAGCAAGCGACATGAGCAGTTCTTC
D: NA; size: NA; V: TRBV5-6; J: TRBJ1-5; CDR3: CASSFYGDNNQPQHF; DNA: TGTGCCAGCAGCTTCTACGGGGACAACAATCAGCCCCAGCATTTT
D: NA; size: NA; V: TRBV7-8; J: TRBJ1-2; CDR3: CASSRSRQSGYTF; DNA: TGTGCCAGCAGCCGGTCTAGACAGAGTGGCTACACCTTC
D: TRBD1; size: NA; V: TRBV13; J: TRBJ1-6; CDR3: CASSLGQGSPLHF; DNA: TGTGCCAGCAGCTTAGGACAGGGGTCACCCCTCCACTTT
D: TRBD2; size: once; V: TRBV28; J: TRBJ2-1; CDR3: CASRGESYNEQFF; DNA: TGTGCCAGCCGGGGGGAATCCTACAATGAGCAGTTCTTC
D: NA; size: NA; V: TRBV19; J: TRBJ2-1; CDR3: CASRKGGINNEQFF; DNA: TGTGCCAGTAGGAAAGGAGGGATTAACAATGAGCAGTTCTTC
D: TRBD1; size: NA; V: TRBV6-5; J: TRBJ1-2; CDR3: CASVGQGRMRGYTF; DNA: TGTGCCAGCGTGGGACAGGGTAGGATGCGTGGCTACACCTTC
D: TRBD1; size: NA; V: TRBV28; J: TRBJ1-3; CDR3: CASRAGGSGNTIYF; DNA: TGTGCCAGCAGGGCAGGGGGCTCTGGAAACACCATATATTTT
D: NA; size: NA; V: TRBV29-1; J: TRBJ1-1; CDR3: CSVKRAENTEAFF; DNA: TGCAGCGTAAAACGGGCGGAGAACACTGAAGCTTTCTTT
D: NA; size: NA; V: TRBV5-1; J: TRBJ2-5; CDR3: CASSLSQAIRETQYF; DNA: TGCGCCAGCAGCTTGTCACAGGCTATCAGGGAGACCCAGTACTTC
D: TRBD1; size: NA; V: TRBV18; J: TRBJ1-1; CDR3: CASSGQGAGTEAFF; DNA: TGTGCCAGCTCAGGACAGGGGGCTGGCACTGAAGCTTTCTTT
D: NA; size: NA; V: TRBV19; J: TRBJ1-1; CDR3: CASSPSGGRGEAFF; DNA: TGTGCCAGTAGTCCCTCTGGGGGGCGGGGTGAAGCTTTCTTT
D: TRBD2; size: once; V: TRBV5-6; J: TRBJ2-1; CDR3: CASKLGLAGTYNEQFF; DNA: TGTGCCAGCAAACTCGGGCTAGCGGGAACCTACAATGAGCAGTTCTTC
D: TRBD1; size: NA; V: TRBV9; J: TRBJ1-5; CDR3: CASSGQGDGPQHF; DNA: TGTGCCAGCAGTGGACAGGGGGACGGGCCCCAGCATTTT
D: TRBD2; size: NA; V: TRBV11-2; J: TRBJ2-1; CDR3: CASSLPGGGFYNEQFF; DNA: TGTGCCAGCAGCCTTCCGGGCGGGGGGTTCTACAATGAGCAGTTCTTC
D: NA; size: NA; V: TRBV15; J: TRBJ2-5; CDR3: CATSSRGDLPGETQYF; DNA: TGTGCCACCAGCAGCAGGGGGGACCTACCCGGGGAGACCCAGTACTTC
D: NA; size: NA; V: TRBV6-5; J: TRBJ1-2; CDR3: CASSYSPRGDYGYTF; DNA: TGTGCCAGCAGTTACAGCCCGAGGGGGGACTATGGCTACACCTTC
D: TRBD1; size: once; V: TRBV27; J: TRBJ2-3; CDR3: CASRRDRRTDTQYF; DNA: TGTGCCAGCAGGCGGGACAGGCGCACAGATACGCAGTATTTT
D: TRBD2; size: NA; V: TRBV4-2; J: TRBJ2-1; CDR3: CASSQPGAGGRYNEQFF; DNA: TGTGCCAGCAGCCAACCCGGGGCGGGGGGACGATACAATGAGCAGTTCTTC
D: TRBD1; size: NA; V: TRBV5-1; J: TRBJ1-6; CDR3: CASSQSRDRVSNSPLHF; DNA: TGCGCCAGCAGCCAGTCCCGGGACAGGGTTAGTAATTCACCCCTCCACTTT
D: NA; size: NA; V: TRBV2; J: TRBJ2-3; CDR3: CASSSQGHTQYF; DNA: TGTGCCAGCAGTTCCCAGGGGCATACGCAGTATTTT
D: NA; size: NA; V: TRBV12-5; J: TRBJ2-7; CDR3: CASGLNLPGWEQYF; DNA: TGTGCTAGTGGTTTGAATCTCCCAGGGTGGGAGCAGTACTTC
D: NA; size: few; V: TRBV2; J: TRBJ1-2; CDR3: CASSDSAGYGYTF; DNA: TGTGCCAGCAGTGATTCGGCAGGCTATGGCTACACCTTC
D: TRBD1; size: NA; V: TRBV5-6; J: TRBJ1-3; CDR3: CASSSDRGVLPGNTIYF; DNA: TGTGCCAGCAGCTCAGACAGGGGGGTTTTGCCTGGAAACACCATATATTTT
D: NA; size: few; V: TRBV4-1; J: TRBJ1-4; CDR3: CASSQAGRATNEKLFF; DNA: TGCGCCAGCAGCCAGGCAGGGAGAGCAACTAATGAAAAACTGTTTTTT
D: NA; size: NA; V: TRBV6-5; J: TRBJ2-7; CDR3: CASSSGGIGSYEQYF; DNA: TGTGCCAGCAGTTCAGGGGGGATTGGGTCCTACGAGCAGTACTTC
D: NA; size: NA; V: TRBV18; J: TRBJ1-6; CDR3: CASSPRQAGPDSPLHF; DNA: TGTGCCAGCTCACCACGACAGGCAGGGCCCGATTCACCCCTCCACTTT
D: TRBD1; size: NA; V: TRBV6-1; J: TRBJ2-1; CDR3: CASGNRGLGYNEQFF; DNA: TGTGCCAGCGGGAACAGGGGGCTAGGGTACAATGAGCAGTTCTTC
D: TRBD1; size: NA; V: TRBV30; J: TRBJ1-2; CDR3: CAWSRRDRGWGGYTF; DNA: TGTGCCTGGAGCCGCCGTGACAGGGGGTGGGGTGGCTACACCTTC
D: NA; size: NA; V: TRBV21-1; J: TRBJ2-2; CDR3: CASSKWDKGGYGTGELFF; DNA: TGTGCCAGCAGCAAGTGGGACAAAGGGGGATATGGGACCGGGGAGCTGTTTTTT
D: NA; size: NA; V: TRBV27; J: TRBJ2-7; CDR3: CASSFVAPSKYF; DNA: TGTGCCAGCAGTTTCGTCGCCCCTTCCAAGTACTTC
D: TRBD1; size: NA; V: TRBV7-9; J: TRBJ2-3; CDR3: CATGPPDTQYF; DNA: TGTGCGACAGGGCCACCAGATACGCAGTATTTT
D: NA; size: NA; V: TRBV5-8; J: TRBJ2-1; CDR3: CASSLRLSWGYNEQFF; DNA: TGTGCCAGCAGCTTGAGGCTATCGTGGGGCTACAATGAGCAGTTCTTC
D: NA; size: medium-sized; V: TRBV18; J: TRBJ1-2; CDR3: CASSPRGNLGYTF; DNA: TGTGCCAGCTCACCGCGCGGAAACCTTGGCTACACCTTC
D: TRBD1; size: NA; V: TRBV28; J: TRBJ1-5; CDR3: CASSLTGGNNQPQHF; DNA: TGTGCCAGCAGTTTGACAGGGGGCAACAATCAGCCCCAGCATTTT
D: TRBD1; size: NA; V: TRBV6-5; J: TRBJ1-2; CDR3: CAGASNVQGDGYTF; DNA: TGTGCCGGAGCAAGTAACGTACAGGGGGATGGCTACACCTTC
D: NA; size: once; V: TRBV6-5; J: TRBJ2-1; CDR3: CASSYSVGGDEQFF; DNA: TGTGCCAGCAGTTACTCTGTTGGCGGCGATGAGCAGTTCTTC
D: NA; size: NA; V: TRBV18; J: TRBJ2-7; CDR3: CASSPPGASYEQYF; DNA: TGTGCCAGCTCACCACCGGGGGCATCCTACGAGCAGTACTTC